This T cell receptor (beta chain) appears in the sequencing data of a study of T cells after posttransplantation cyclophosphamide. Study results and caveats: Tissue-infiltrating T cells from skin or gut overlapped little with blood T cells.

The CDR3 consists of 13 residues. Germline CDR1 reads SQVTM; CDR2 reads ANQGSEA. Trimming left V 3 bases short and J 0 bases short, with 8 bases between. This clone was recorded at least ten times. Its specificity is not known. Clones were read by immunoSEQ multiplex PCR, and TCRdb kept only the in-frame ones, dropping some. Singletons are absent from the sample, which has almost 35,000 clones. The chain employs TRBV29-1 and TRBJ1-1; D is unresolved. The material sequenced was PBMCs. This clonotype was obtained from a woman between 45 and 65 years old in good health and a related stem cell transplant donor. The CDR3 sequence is CSVENAVNTEAFF. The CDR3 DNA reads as TGCAGCGTTGAGAATGCAGTGAACACTGAAGCTTTCTTT.